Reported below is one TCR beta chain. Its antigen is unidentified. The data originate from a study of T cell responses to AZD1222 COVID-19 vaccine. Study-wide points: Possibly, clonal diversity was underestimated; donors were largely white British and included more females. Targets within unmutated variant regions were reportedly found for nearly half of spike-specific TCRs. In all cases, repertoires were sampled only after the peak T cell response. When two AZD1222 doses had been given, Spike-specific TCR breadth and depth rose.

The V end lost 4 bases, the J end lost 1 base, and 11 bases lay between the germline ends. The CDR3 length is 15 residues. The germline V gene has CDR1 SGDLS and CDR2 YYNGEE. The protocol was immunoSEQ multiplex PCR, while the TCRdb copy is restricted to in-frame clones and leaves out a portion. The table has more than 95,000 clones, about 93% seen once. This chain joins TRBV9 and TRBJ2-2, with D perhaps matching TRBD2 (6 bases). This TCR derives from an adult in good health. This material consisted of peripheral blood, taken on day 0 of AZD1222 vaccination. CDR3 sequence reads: CASSSMGGNTGELFF. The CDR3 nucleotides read TGTGCCAGCAGCTCCATGGGGGGGAACACCGGGGAGCTGTTTTTT.